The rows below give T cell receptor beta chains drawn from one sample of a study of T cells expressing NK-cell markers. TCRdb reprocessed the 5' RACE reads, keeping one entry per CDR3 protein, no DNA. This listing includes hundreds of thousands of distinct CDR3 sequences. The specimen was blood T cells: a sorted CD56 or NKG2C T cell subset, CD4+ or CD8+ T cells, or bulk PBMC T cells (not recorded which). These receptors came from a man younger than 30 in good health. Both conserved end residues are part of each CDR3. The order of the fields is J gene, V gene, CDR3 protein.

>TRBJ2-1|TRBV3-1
CASSHPGLAREQFF
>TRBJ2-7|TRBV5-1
CASSLWYEEAYEQYF
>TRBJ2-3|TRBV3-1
CASSQAQWGTTSDTQYF
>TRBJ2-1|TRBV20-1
CSARLAGGPKGNEQFF
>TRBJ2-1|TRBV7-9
CASSLDPRSQFF
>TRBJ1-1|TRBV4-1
CASGGGPSTNTEAFF
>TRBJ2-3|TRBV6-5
CASSYWQGATDTQYF
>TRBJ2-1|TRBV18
CASSPRVGSDEQFF
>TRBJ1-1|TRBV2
CASISGADTEAFF
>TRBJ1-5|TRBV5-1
CASSEGTGTQPQHF
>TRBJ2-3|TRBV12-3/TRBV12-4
CASRLTGTDTQYF
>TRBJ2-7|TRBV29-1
CSVGDSYEQYF
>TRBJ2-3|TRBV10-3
CAISPRGADGGTDTQYF
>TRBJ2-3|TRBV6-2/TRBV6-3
CASRLRGGDTQYF
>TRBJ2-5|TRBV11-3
CASSLPTGGDLETQYF
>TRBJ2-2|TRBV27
CASRGWGNWGLVNTGELFF
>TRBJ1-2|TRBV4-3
CASSQGGGGIGYGYTF
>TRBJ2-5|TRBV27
CASSKEVGETQYF
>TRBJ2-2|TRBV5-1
CASSLVALAGGTNTGELFF
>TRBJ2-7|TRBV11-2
CASSLDLTYEQYF
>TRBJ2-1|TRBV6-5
CASTKTGTGANEQFF
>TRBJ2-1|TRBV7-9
CASSFISSLAGGMVYNEQFF
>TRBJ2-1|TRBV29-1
CSPKLAGAYNEQFF
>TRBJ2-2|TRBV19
CASMNLAGELFF
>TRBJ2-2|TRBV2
CASSEGGVNTGELFF
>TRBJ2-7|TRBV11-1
CASSLTPDRSYEQYF
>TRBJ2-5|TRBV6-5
CASRLLGSAETQYF
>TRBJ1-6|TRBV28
CASSLRGGRSPLHF
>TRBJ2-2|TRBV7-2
CASSPARGGTGELFF
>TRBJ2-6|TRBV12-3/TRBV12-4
CASSPTSYVLTF
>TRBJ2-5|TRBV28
CASSSLGQGDETQYF
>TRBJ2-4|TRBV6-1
CASSEGAGGRYIQYF
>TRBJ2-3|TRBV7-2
CASSKPGLPADTQYF
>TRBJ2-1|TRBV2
CASKGVGGKRAGEQFF
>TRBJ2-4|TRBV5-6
CASSLAPTVAKNIQYF
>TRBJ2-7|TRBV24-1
CATSAFQGLAGVYEQYF
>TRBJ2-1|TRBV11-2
CASSLDLVGGYNEQFF
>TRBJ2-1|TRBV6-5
CASSSAGVFNEQFF
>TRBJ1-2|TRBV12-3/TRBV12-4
CASRLRQGHGYTF
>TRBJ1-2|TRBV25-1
CASSEWVRDSDGYTF
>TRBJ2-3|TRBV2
CASSDSSGYTDTQYF
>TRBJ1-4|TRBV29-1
CSVATGVGEKLFF
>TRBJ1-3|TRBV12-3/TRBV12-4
CASSPDSSGNTIYF
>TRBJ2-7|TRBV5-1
CASSLQGPPDYEQYF